Below are 16 T cell receptor beta chains sequenced from a single sample in a study of T cells in Graves' hyperthyroidism and ophthalmopathy. Regions amplified from RNA transcripts were the TCR beta CDR3 regions. The TCR CDR3 first-round RT-PCR relied on the HTBI primer set. Using its own MiXCR run on the multiplex PCR reads, TCRdb lists one record per CDR3 protein. The sample consists of some 550,000 distinct CDR3 sequences, less than 25% of them appearing once. Sequencing was performed on blood. These receptors were collected from a man younger than 35 with Graves' hyperthyroidism.

This clonotype occurred many times. The chain carries TRBV30 and TRBJ2-2; D might be TRBD2 (6 bases). CDR3 size: 15 residues. V gave up 5 bases and J gave up 5 bases, with 18 bases separating them. Germline CDR1 and CDR2: GTSNPN and SVGIG (reference sequence). The CDR3 region has the DNA TGTGCCTGGGTCCGTGGGACTGGCACAACCGGGGAGCTGTTTTTT. It specifies CAWVRGTGTTGELFF. The full variable domain, rest sourced from reference TRBV30 and TRBJ2-2, is SQTIHQWPATLVQPVGSPLSLECTVEGTSNPNLYWYRQAAGRGLQLLFYSVGIGQISSEVPQNLSASRPQDRQFILSSKKLLLSDSGFYLCAWVRGTGTTGELFFGEGSRLTVL.

The chain's CDR3 is CASSFPGVSAFF. The CDR3 bases are TGTGCCAGCAGTTTCCCGGGCGTGTCGGCTTTCTTT. This chain joins TRBV12-3 or TRBV12-4 and TRBJ1-1; D unclear. CDR3 length: 12 residues. Trimming took off 3 bases at V and 11 bases at J, with 13 bases between the two ends.

About this clonotype itself: It is likely a read error, because the conserved phenylalanine at the end of the CDR3 is missing. The V gene is TRBV20-1, the J gene TRBJ2-5, with TRBD2 identical over 12 bases. The CDR3 is 12 amino acids. J lost 5 bases, V lost 5 bases, and 0 bases had no gene match. Germline V lookup: CDR1 DFQATT, CDR2 SNEGSKA (reference sequence). The CDR3 DNA sequence: TGCAGTGCTGGGACTAGCGGGGAGACCCAGTACCTC. It encodes CSAGTSGETQYL.

The CDR3 here is CASSIAGEETQYF. The DNA of the CDR3 is TGTGCCAGCAGCATAGCGGGAGAAGAGACCCAGTACTTC. The rearrangement links TRBV12-3 or TRBV12-4 to TRBJ2-5; 9 bases are a match to TRBD2. J gave up 3 bases and V 6 bases, and 2 bases lay outside the gene matches. This CDR3 spans 13 amino acids.

Comments on this clonotype: This may be a read error: a much more frequent sequence differs by one nucleotide. The genes are TRBV7-2 and TRBJ2-7; tentatively, D is TRBD1 (5 bases). Germline values: CDR1 SGHTA, CDR2 FQGNSA. Trimming stripped 1 base from V and 2 bases from J, with 9 bases between. The CDR3 consists of 14 residues. Here the CDR3 DNA reads TGTGCCAGCAGCTTAGTTCCAGGGCCCTACGAGCAGTACTTC. It translates to CASSLVPGPYEQYF.

Regarding this clonotype: Germline and junction disagree at one end, which may indicate a read error. V and J are TRBV2 and TRBJ1-2; D uncertain. Germline CDR1 SNHLY, CDR2 FYNNEI. The CDR3 covers 13 residues. In DNA, the CDR3 is TGTGTCAGCAGTGAAGCCGGGAAGAATGGCTACACCTTC. Translated: CVSSEAGKNGYTF.

This clonotype has a count of ten or more. The rearrangement links TRBV28 to TRBJ1-2, with a tentative D call TRBD1 (5 bases). CDR3 length: 14 amino acids. The V end lost 4 bases, the J end lost 2 bases, and 11 bases lay between the germline ends. Germline V CDR1 and CDR2: MDHEN, SYDVKM. CDR3 in amino acids: CASSSGHSNYGYTF. The DNA of the CDR3 is TGTGCCAGCAGTTCCGGACACTCCAACTATGGCTACACCTTC.

This clonotype was detected only a few times. The chain employs TRBV6-5 and TRBJ1-1, with D possibly TRBD1 on 5 matching bases. CDR1 MNHEY and CDR2 SVGAGI come from the germline V gene. Trimming pared 0 bases from V and 11 bases from J, leaving 25 bases between. The CDR3 has 17 residues. The CDR3 sequence is CASSYSSPGTVLGEAFF. The CDR3 DNA reads as TGTGCCAGCAGTTACTCGTCCCCCGGGACGGTCCTGGGAGAGGCTTTCTTT.

The chain uses TRBV9 and TRBJ2-7, with D perhaps TRBD2 (5 bases). Trimming pared 0 bases from V and 7 bases from J, leaving 14 bases between. Per the germline V gene, CDR1 is SGDLS and CDR2 is YYNGEE. CDR3 size: 14 residues. As DNA, the CDR3 is TGTGCCAGCAGCGTAGAATGGGAAGCGGTGGAGCAGTACTTC. It is translated as CASSVEWEAVEQYF.

The chain couples TRBV28 to TRBJ1-1; a weak D match, TRBD1 (5 bases). This CDR3 contains 15 residues. Trimming removed 5 bases at V and 4 bases at J, with 17 bases between. Looked up from germline, CDR1 is MDHEN and CDR2 is SYDVKM. CDR3 in amino acids: CASSPIAGGGTEAFF. The CDR3 region has the DNA TGTGCCAGCAGTCCAATCGCCGGGGGAGGCACTGAAGCTTTCTTT.

At least ten counts were recorded for this clonotype. This chain links TRBV10-3 with TRBJ2-7; no firm D call. The CDR3 contains 13 residues. The germline V gene encodes CDR1 ENHRY and CDR2 SYGVKD. The ends were cut back, 2 bases at V and 6 bases at J, with 11 bases in the middle. Here the CDR3 reads CAISEAPKTEQYF. CDR3 DNA sequence: TGTGCCATCAGTGAGGCGCCGAAGACCGAGCAGTACTTC.

The sample holds many counts of this clonotype. The rearrangement uses TRBV30 and TRBJ1-2; 7 nucleotides agree with TRBD1. Germline-derived CDR1 and CDR2 are GTSNPN and SVGIG (reference sequence). The CDR3 is 15 residues long. Losses at the gene ends were 3 bases for V and 0 bases for J; bases not matched to a gene: 7. The CDR3 DNA reads as TGTGCCTGGAGCGCTGGGACAGTAGCTAACTATGGCTACACCTTC. Translated: CAWSAGTVANYGYTF.

Points on this clonotype: A much larger clone differs by one base, so this may be a read error. It is unclear where the CDR3 begins or ends on the DNA, so no DNA is shown, and the CDR3 is as TCRdb lists it. The chain joins TRBV29-1 to TRBJ1-1. Per the germline V gene, CDR1 is SQVTM and CDR2 is ANQGSEA. The length of the CDR3 is 11 amino acids, counting both ends. Here the CDR3 reads CSVGGGTEACF.

This sequence joins TRBV12-3 or TRBV12-4 and TRBJ1-1, with unresolved D. This CDR3 region has 14 residues. With 1 base removed from V and 1 base from J, the gap between germline ends came to 7 bases. The CDR3 nucleotides are TGTGCCAGCAGTTTAGAGATCGGGAACACTGAAGCTTTCTTT. Its protein is CASSLEIGNTEAFF.

This clonotype was seen more than once but under ten times. The genes are TRBV2 and TRBJ2-7, with TRBD2 as a possible D gene (6 bases). Germline CDR1 is SNHLY and CDR2 is FYNNEI. This CDR3 is built from 12 residues. Trimming cost V 3 bases and J 7 bases, with 10 bases left between them. The CDR3: CASSDWAGEQYF. The CDR3 region has the DNA TGTGCCAGCAGTGACTGGGCGGGGGAGCAGTACTTC.

V usage is TRBV15 and J usage is TRBJ1-1; D unclear. Germline CDR1 is LNHNV and CDR2 is YYDKDF (reference sequence). Trimming removed 5 bases at V and 1 base at J, with 8 bases between. The CDR3 has 13 amino acids. The CDR3 region is CATSPETNTEAFF. CDR3 bases: TGTGCCACCAGCCCAGAGACGAACACTGAAGCTTTCTTT.